The TCR beta chain under discussion was sequenced for a study of regulatory T cells in long-lasting Graves disease. General observations from the study: Those with persistent Graves' had less TCR diversity than newly diagnosed patients. Clonotypes that were public and shared totalled 2,500 to 3,500 in persistent patients versus roughly 1,000 in new patients.

A word on this clonotype: Its antigen is unidentified. Mismatch with germline at one junction end may stem from a read error.

Germline CDR1 and CDR2: SSHAT and FNYEAQ (reference sequence). The CDR3 length is 14 residues. Libraries of TCR beta came from iRepertoire HTBI primers plus Arm-PCR of CDR3 regions. TCRdb re-derived calls from the multiplex PCR reads in MiXCR, one entry per CDR3 protein. The sample records nearly 350,000 distinct CDR3 sequences, roughly 21% being singletons. Time point defined: persistent/refractory GD, antithyroid drugs over 5 years with positive TRAb. PBMCs were the source of the RNA used for TCR sequencing. Tubes containing EDTA received 7 to 10 milliliters of drawn peripheral blood. The sample here was peripheral blood mononuclear cells (PBMCs), taken when the disease was refractory, from a patient treated with antithyroid drugs. V is TRBV7-7 and J is TRBJ2-5, with 8 bases lining up with TRBD2. This clonotype originated in a female donor with Graves disease. The CDR3 is CASSPTGLEKTQYF. The CDR3 DNA reads TGTGCTAGCAGCCCAACGGGACTAGAAAAGACCCAGTACTTC.